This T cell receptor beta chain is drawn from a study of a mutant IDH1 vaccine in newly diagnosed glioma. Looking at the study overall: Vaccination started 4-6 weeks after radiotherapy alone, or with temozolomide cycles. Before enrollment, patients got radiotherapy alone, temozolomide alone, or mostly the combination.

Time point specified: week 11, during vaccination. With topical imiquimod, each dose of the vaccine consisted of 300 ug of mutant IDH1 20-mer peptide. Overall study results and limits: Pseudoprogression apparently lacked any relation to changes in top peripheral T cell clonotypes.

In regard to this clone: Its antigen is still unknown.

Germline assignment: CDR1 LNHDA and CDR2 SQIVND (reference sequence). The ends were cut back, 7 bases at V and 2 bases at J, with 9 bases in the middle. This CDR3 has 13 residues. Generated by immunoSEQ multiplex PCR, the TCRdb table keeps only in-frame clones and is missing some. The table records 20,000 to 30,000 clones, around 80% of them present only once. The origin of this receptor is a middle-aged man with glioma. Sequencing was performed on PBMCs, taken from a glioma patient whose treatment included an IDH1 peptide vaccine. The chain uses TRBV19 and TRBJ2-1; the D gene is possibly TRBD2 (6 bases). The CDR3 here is CASNGSPYNEQFF. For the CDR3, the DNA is TGTGCCAGTAACGGGAGTCCCTACAATGAGCAGTTCTTC. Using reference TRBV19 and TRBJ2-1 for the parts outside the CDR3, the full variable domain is DGGITQSPKYLFRKEGQNVTLSCEQNLNHDAMYWYRQDPGQGLRLIYYSQIVNDFQKGDIAEGYSVSREKKESFPLTVTSAQKNPTAFYLCASNGSPYNEQFFGPGTRLTVL.